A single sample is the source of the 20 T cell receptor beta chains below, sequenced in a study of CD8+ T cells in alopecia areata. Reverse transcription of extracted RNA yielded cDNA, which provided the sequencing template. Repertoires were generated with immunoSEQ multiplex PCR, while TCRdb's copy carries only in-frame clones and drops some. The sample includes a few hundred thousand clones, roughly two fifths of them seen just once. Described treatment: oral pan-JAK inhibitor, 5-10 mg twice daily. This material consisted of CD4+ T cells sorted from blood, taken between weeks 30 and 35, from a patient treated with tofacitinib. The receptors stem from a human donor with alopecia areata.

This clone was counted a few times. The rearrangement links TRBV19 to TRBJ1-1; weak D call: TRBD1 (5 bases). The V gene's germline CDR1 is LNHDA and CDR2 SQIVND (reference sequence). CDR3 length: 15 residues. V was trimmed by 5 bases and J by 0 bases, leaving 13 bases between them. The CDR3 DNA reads TGTGCCAGTAGTGCACTCAGGACAATGAACACTGAAGCTTTCTTT. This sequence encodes CASSALRTMNTEAFF. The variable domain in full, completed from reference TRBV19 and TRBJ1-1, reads DGGITQSPKYLFRKEGQNVTLSCEQNLNHDAMYWYRQDPGQGLRLIYYSQIVNDFQKGDIAEGYSVSREKKESFPLTVTSAQKNPTAFYLCASSALRTMNTEAFFGQGTRLTVV.

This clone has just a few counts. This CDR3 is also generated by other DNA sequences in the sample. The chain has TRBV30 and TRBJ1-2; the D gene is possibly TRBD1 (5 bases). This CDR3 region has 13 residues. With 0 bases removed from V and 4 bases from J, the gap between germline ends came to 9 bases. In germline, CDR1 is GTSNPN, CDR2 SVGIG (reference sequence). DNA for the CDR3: TGTGCCTGGAGTGTTAAAGGGGCCTATGGCTACACCTTC. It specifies CAWSVKGAYGYTF.

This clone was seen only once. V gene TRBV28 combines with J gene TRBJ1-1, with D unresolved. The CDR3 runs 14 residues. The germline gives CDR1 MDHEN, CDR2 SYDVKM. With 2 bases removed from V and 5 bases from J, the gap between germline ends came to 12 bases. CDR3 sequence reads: CASSLIKGTTEAFF. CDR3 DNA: TGTGCCAGCAGTTTAATTAAGGGTACAACTGAAGCTTTCTTT. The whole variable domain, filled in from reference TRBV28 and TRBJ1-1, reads DVKVTQSSRYLVKRTGEKVFLECVQDMDHENMFWYRQDPGLGLRLIYFSYDVKMKEKGDIPEGYSVSREKKERFSLILESASTNQTSMYLCASSLIKGTTEAFFGQGTRLTVV.

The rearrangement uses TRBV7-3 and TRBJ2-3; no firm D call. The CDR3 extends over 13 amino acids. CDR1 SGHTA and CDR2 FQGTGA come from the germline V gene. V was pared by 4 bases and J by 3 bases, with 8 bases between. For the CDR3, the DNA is TGTGCCAGCAGCTCAGACTTTACAGATACGCAGTATTTT. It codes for CASSSDFTDTQYF.

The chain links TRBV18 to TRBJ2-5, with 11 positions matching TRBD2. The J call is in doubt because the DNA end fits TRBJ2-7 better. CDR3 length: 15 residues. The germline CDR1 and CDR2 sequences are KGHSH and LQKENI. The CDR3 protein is CASSPTSGIHYEQYF. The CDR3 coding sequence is TGTGCCAGCTCACCGACTAGCGGGATCCATTACGAGCAGTACTTC.

The CDR3 sequence is CASSLGQGDYGYTF. DNA of the CDR3: TGCGCCAGCAGCTTGGGGCAGGGGGACTATGGCTACACCTTC. The gene calls are TRBV5-1 and TRBJ1-2, with 7 bases fitting TRBD1. This CDR3 has 14 amino acids. V shed 0 bases, J shed 3 bases, and the junction held 2 bases outside the gene matches. In germline, CDR1 is SGHRS, CDR2 YFSETQ.

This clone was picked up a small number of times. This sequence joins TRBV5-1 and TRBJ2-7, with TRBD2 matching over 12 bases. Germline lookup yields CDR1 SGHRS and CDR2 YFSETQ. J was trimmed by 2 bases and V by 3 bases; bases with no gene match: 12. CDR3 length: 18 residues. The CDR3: CASSYETSGSIDPYEQYF. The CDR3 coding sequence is TGCGCCAGCAGCTACGAGACTAGCGGGAGCATCGACCCCTACGAGCAGTACTTC. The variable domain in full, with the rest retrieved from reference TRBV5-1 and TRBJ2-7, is KAGVTQTPRYLIKTRGQQVTLSCSPISGHRSVSWYQQTPGQGLQFLFEYFSETQRNKGNFPGRFSGRQFSNSRSEMNVSTLELGDSALYLCASSYETSGSIDPYEQYFGPGTRLTVT.

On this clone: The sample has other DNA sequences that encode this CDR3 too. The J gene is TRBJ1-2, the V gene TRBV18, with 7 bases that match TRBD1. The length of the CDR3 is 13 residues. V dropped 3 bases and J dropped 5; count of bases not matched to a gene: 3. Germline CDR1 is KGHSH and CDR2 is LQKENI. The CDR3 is CASSPTGDYGYTF. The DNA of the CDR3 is TGTGCCAGCTCACCTACAGGGGATTATGGCTACACCTTC.

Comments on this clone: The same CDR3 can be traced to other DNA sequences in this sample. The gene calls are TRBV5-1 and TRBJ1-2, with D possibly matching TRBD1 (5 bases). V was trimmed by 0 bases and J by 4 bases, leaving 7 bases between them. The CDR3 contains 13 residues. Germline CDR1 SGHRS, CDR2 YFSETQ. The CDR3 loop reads CASSLGQSYGYTF. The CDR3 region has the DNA TGCGCCAGCAGCTTGGGACAGAGCTATGGCTACACCTTC.

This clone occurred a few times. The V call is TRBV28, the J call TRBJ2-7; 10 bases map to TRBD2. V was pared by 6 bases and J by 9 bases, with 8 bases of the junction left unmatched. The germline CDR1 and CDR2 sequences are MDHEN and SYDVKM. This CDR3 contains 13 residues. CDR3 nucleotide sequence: TGTGCCAGCAGGTCTACCGGGACTAGCGCGCAGTACTTC. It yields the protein CASRSTGTSAQYF.

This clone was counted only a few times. The CDR3 region has the DNA TGTGCCAGTAGTATTAGATCGGGGGCCCAAGAGACCCAGTACTTC. This codes for CASSIRSGAQETQYF. The chain joins TRBV19 to TRBJ2-5; D possibly uses TRBD1 or TRBD2 (6 bases each). This CDR3 is built from 15 residues. Germline V CDR1 and CDR2: LNHDA, SQIVND (reference sequence). The V and J ends lost 3 bases and 1 base respectively, with 12 bases between them. The complete variable domain, with remaining parts taken from reference TRBV19 and TRBJ2-5, reads DGGITQSPKYLFRKEGQNVTLSCEQNLNHDAMYWYRQDPGQGLRLIYYSQIVNDFQKGDIAEGYSVSREKKESFPLTVTSAQKNPTAFYLCASSIRSGAQETQYFGPGTRLLVL.

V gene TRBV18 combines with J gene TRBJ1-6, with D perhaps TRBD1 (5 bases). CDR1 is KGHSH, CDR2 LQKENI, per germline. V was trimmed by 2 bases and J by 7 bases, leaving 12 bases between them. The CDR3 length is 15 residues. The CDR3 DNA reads TGTGCCAGCTCACCAGCGCAGGGAAGGAATTCACCCCTCCACTTT. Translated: CASSPAQGRNSPLHF. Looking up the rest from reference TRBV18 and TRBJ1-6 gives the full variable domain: NAGVMQNPRHLVRRRGQEARLRCSPMKGHSHVYWYRQLPEEGLKFMVYLQKENIIDESGMPKERFSAEFPKEGPSILRIQQVVRGDSAAYFCASSPAQGRNSPLHFGNGTRLTVT.

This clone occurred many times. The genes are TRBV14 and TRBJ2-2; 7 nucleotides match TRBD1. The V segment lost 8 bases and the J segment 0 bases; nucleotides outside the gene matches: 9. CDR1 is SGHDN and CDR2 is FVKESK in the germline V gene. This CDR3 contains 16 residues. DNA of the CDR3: TGTGCCAGCGGGACCACTCAGGGGGCGAACACCGGGGAGCTGTTTTTT. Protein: CASGTTQGANTGELFF.

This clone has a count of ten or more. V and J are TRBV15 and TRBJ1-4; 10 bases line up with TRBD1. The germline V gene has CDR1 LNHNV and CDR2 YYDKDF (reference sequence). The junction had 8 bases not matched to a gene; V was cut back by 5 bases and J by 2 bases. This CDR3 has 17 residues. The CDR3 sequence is CATSGRDRGVTNEKLFF. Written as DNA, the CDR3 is TGTGCCACCAGCGGCCGGGACAGGGGAGTGACTAATGAAAAACTGTTTTTT. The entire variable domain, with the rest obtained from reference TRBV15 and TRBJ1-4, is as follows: DAMVIQNPRYQVTQFGKPVTLSCSQTLNHNVMYWYQQKSSQAPKLLFHYYDKDFNNEADTPDNFQSRRPNTSFCFLDIRSPGLGDTAMYLCATSGRDRGVTNEKLFFGSGTQLSVL.

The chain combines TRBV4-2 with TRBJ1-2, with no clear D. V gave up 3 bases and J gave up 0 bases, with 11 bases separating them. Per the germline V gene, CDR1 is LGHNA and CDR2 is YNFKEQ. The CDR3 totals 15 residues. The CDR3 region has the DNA TGTGCCAGCAGCCACCGACTTGGAGCTAACTATGGCTACACCTTC. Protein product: CASSHRLGANYGYTF.

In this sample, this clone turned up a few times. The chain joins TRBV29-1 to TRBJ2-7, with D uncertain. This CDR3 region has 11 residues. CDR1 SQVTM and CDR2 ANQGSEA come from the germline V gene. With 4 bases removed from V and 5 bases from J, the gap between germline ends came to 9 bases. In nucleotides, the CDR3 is TGCAGCGTTGGGCTCACAGACGAGCAGTACTTC. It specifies CSVGLTDEQYF.

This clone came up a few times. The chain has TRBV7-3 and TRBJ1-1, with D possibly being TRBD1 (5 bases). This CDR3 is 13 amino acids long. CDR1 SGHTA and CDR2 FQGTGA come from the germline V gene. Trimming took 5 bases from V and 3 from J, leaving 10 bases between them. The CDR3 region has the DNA TGTGCCAGCAGCACGGGGCCGGACACTGAAGCTTTCTTT. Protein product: CASSTGPDTEAFF.

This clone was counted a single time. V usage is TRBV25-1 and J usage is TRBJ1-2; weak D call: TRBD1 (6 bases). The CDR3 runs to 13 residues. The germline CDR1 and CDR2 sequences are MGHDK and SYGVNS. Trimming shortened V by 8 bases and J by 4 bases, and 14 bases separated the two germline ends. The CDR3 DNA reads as TGTGCCAGCCGACAGGCGGAGGCCTATGGCTACACCTTC. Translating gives CASRQAEAYGYTF.

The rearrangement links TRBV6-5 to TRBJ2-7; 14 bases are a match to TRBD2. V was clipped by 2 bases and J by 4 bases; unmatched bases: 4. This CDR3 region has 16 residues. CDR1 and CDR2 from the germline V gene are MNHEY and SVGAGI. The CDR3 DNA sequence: TGTGCCAGCAGTTACAAAAGGACTAGCGGGGGGTACGAGCAGTACTTC. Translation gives CASSYKRTSGGYEQYF.

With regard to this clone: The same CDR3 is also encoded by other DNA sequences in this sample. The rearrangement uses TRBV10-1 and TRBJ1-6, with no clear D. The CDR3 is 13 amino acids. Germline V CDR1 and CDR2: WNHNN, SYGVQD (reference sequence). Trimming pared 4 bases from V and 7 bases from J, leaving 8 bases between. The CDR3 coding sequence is TGCGCCAGCAGTGGTCAGCTAAATTCACCCCTCCACTTT. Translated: CASSGQLNSPLHF.